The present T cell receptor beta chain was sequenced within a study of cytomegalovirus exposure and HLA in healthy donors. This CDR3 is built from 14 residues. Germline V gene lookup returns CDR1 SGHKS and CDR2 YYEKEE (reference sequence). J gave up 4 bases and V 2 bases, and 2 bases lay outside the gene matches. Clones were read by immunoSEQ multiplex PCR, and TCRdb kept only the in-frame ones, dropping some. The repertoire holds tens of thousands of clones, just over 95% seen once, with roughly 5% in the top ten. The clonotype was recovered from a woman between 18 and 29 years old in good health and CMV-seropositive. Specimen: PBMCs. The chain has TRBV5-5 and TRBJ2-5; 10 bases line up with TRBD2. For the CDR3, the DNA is TGTGCCAGCAGCTTTCGACTAGCGGGAGAGACCCAGTACTTC. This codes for CASSFRLAGETQYF.